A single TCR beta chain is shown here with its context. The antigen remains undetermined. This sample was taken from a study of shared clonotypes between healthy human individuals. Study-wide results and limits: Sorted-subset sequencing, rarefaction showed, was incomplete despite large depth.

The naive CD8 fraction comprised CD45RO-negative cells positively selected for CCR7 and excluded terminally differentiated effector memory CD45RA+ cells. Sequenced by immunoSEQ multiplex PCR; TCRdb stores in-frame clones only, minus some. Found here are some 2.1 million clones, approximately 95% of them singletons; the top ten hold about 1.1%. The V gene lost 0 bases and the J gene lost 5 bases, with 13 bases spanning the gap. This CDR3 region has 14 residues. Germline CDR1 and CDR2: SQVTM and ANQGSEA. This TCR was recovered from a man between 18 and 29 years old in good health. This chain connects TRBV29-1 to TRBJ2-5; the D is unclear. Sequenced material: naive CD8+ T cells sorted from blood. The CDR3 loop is CSVEDPDPMETQYF. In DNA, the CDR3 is TGCAGCGTTGAAGACCCGGACCCTATGGAGACCCAGTACTTC. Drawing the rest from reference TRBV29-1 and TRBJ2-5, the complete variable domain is SAVISQKPSRDICQRGTSLTIQCQVDSQVTMMFWYRQQPGQSLTLIATANQGSEATYESGFVIDKFPISRPNLTFSTLTVSNMSPEDSSIYLCSVEDPDPMETQYFGPGTRLLVL.